The clone carrying this TCR beta chain was found a few times. This specimen comes from a study of immune characterization of retroperitoneal liposarcoma. Germline values: CDR1 MNHNS, CDR2 SASEGT. The CDR3 extends over 15 amino acids. Germline trimming cut 1 base from V and 10 bases from J; bases unmatched to any gene: 8. MiXCR, run by TCRdb on the PCR reads, gives a single entry per CDR3 protein. Counted here are 3,100 or so distinct CDR3 sequences, around two fifths occurring once; the ten biggest clones make up almost 40%. The clonotype comes from a male donor with retroperitoneal liposarcoma. The specimen sequenced was tumor tissue. The rearrangement joins TRBV6-1 to TRBJ2-1, with 9 positions matching TRBD2. The CDR3 nucleotides read TGTGCCAGCAGTGAAGGTTTAGCGGGAGATTTCGAGCAGTTCTTC. It is translated as CASSEGLAGDFEQFF.